This record concerns one T cell receptor (beta chain) sequence. What it recognizes is unknown. These data are taken from a study of cytomegalovirus exposure and HLA in healthy donors. At the level of the study: The early release's HLA-typed donors yielded 78 million or so unique TCRs.

Both 60 Vbeta primers and 13 Jbeta primers went into the PCR. TCRdb's table, derived via immunoSEQ multiplex PCR, lists solely in-frame clones and lacks some. The sample shows 150,000 to 200,000 clones, 76% of them seen only once. The CDR3 contains 14 residues. J lost 5 bases, V lost 4 bases, and 2 bases had no gene match. The V gene's germline CDR1 is SNHLY and CDR2 FYNNEI. Study-wide findings and caveats: Through in vitro validation, three CMV-associated chains were shown to be specific for CMV antigens. The dataset shows that most TCR sequences were rare, while some public TCRs occurred in many donors. A missense variant in DCLRE1C was later tied to TCR beta V- and J-gene trimming.

This TCR derives from a male donor in good health and CMV-seronegative. The V and J genes are TRBV2 and TRBJ1-4, with 9 nucleotides matching TRBD1. Sequenced sample: PBMCs. As DNA, the CDR3 is TGTGCCAGCAGTGGGGACAGGGAGAATGAAAAACTGTTTTTT. Translated, it gives CASSGDRENEKLFF.